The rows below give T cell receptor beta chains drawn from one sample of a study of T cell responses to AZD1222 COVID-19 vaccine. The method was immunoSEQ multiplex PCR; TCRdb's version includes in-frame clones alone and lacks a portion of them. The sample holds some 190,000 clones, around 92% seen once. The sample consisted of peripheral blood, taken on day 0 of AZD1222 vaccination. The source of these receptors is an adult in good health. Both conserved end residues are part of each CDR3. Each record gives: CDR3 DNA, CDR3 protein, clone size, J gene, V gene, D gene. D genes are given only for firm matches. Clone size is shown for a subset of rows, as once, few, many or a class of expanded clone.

TGTGCCAGCAGGGGAGGAGGTGTGGGACTCTATGGCTACACCTTC,CASRGGGVGLYGYTF,.,TRBJ1-2,TRBV19,.
TGTGCCAGCAGCGACCGGGACTATTCCTACGAGCAGTACTTC,CASSDRDYSYEQYF,.,TRBJ2-7,TRBV11-2,TRBD2
TGTGCCAGCAGTCAACAGGGGACTACTTACAATGAGCAGTTCTTC,CASSQQGTTYNEQFF,.,TRBJ2-1,TRBV6-5,.
TGTGCCAGCTCACCACAGGAGGTCTCGAGGGTTCCAAACTATGGCTACACCTTC,CASSPQEVSRVPNYGYTF,.,TRBJ1-2,TRBV18,.
TGTGCCAGCAGCCCCCAACAGGGGATACCCCACGAGCAGTACTTC,CASSPQQGIPHEQYF,.,TRBJ2-7,TRBV5-4,TRBD1
TGCGCCAGCAGCTTGGGCGTTTCCCCGCAGGAACCGTATGAGCAGTTCTTC,CASSLGVSPQEPYEQFF,.,TRBJ2-1,TRBV5-1,.
TGTGCCAGCAGCCCCCCAGAGGGCTGGACTGAAGCTTTCTTT,CASSPPEGWTEAFF,.,TRBJ1-1,TRBV7-9,.
TGTGCCATCAGTGATCCGGGGTGGACCTACAATGAGCAGTTCTTC,CAISDPGWTYNEQFF,.,TRBJ2-1,TRBV10-3,.
TGCGCCAGCAGCCAACCGGGGGGGCTAGGAGATACGCAGTATTTT,CASSQPGGLGDTQYF,.,TRBJ2-3,TRBV5-1,TRBD2
TGTGCCAGCTCACCACGAATGACCGATCAGAGTCAGCCCCAGCATTTT,CASSPRMTDQSQPQHF,.,TRBJ1-5,TRBV18,.
TGTGCCAGGAAGAAGAACGAGCAGTACTTC,CARKKNEQYF,.,TRBJ2-7,TRBV28,.
TGTGCCAGCAGCGTAAGCGGGAGCTCCTATAATTCACCCCTCCACTTT,CASSVSGSSYNSPLHF,.,TRBJ1-6,TRBV7-8,.
TGCGCCAGCAGCTTGATGGGGGGGGCCGACGAAAAACTGTTTTTT,CASSLMGGADEKLFF,.,TRBJ1-4,TRBV5-1,.
TGTGCCTGGCAGGATTTCGCGTATAATTCACCCCTCCACTTT,CAWQDFAYNSPLHF,.,TRBJ1-6,TRBV30,.
TGTGCCAGCAAGACTAGCAGCGCCGGGCCCGGGGAGCTGTTTTTT,CASKTSSAGPGELFF,.,TRBJ2-2,TRBV6-4,TRBD2
TGTGCCAGCAGTTACGGCGCAGAGACCCAGTACTTC,CASSYGAETQYF,.,TRBJ2-5,TRBV6-5,.
TGTGCCAGCAGCTCACGCCAGGGAACAAACACCATATATTTT,CASSSRQGTNTIYF,.,TRBJ1-3,TRBV7-2,.
TGTGCCAGCAGCGTATCGCACAGGATGTTGACCCAGTACTTC,CASSVSHRMLTQYF,.,TRBJ2-5,TRBV9,.
TGTGCCAGCAGTATAGGACAGGGGGCATCAGATACGCAGTATTTT,CASSIGQGASDTQYF,.,TRBJ2-3,TRBV28,TRBD1
TGTGCAAGTCGACCCGACAGGGGCTCGTACGAGCAGTACTTC,CASRPDRGSYEQYF,.,TRBJ2-7,TRBV12-2,.
TGTGCCAGCAGCTTAGTGGCCGGGGGCAGTGAAAAACTGTTTTTT,CASSLVAGGSEKLFF,.,TRBJ1-4,TRBV7-2,.
TGTGCCAGCTCCCCTCGCCTCAACAGTGAGTCCCACGAGCAGTACTTC,CASSPRLNSESHEQYF,.,TRBJ2-7,TRBV18,.
TGTGCCATCAGTGAGAACAGCGGGGGGGCCACAGATACGCAGTATTTT,CAISENSGGATDTQYF,once,TRBJ2-3,TRBV10-3,TRBD2
TGTGCCAGCAGCCTACAATCCGGCGAGGAGACCCAGTACTTC,CASSLQSGEETQYF,.,TRBJ2-5,TRBV7-2,.
TGTGCCAGCAGCGCGCTCGGGACTAGCGGGGGCGGCGGGGAGCTGTTTTTT,CASSALGTSGGGGELFF,once,TRBJ2-2,TRBV7-6,TRBD2
TGTGCCAGCAGCCCGTCGGGTTCGAATGGCTACACCTTC,CASSPSGSNGYTF,.,TRBJ1-2,TRBV7-9,.
TGTGCCATCAGTGGGACAACGAATGAAAAACTGTTTTTT,CAISGTTNEKLFF,.,TRBJ1-4,TRBV10-3,.
TGTGCCAGCAGTGAGCCGGGGCATGTAAACTATGGCTACACCTTC,CASSEPGHVNYGYTF,.,TRBJ1-2,TRBV6-1,.
TGTGCCAGCAGTGAAGCCGGCCAGAGCAATCAGCCCCAGCATTTT,CASSEAGQSNQPQHF,.,TRBJ1-5,TRBV6-1,.
TGTGCCAGCAGCATGGGACAGGGGACTGAAGCTTTCTTT,CASSMGQGTEAFF,.,TRBJ1-1,TRBV28,TRBD1
TGCGCCAGCAGCTCTGCAACCGACTCAGTCCCCTATGGCTACACCTTC,CASSSATDSVPYGYTF,.,TRBJ1-2,TRBV5-1,.
TGCGCCAGCAGCTTGGATGGGACGGAGCTCTATGGCTACACCTTC,CASSLDGTELYGYTF,.,TRBJ1-2,TRBV5-1,.
TGTGCCAGCAGTTACCCCGGAGCGCTGGTGGCCACTGAAGCTTTCTTT,CASSYPGALVATEAFF,.,TRBJ1-1,TRBV6-2/TRBV6-3,.
TGCGCCAGCAGCCACCCGGGCAGTCTGAACACTGAAGCTTTCTTT,CASSHPGSLNTEAFF,.,TRBJ1-1,TRBV5-1,.
TGCAGTGCTAGTTCCCCGGGCGAGCAGTACTTC,CSASSPGEQYF,.,TRBJ2-7,TRBV20-1,.
TGTGCCAGCAGTGAGAAAGGGCTTCAGCCCCAGCATTTT,CASSEKGLQPQHF,.,TRBJ1-5,TRBV6-1,.
TGTGCCAGCAGCCTACAGGGGCCGGACACTGAAGCTTTCTTT,CASSLQGPDTEAFF,.,TRBJ1-1,TRBV6-6,TRBD1
TGTGCCAGTAGTATCGTGACAGTCCTTGGCTATGGCTACACCTTC,CASSIVTVLGYGYTF,few,TRBJ1-2,TRBV19,.
TGTGCCAGCAGCGCTGGGACAGCCACAGATACGCAGTATTTT,CASSAGTATDTQYF,.,TRBJ2-3,TRBV5-8,TRBD1
TGTGCCACCAGTGACGCGGCAGGTAACACAGATACGCAGTATTTT,CATSDAAGNTDTQYF,.,TRBJ2-3,TRBV24-1,.
TGTGCCAGCAGTCACCCAGGGGGCAACACTGAAGCTTTCTTT,CASSHPGGNTEAFF,.,TRBJ1-1,TRBV28,TRBD1
TGTGCCAGCAGTTCTCAAGGGACAGCCATCTACGAGCAGTACTTC,CASSSQGTAIYEQYF,.,TRBJ2-7,TRBV6-2/TRBV6-3,TRBD1
TGCGCCAGCAGCTTTACCCAGGGTATTATCTACGAGCAGTACTTC,CASSFTQGIIYEQYF,.,TRBJ2-7,TRBV5-1,.
TGCGCCAGCAGCCAGGGCCTACGGGGGGGCAACACTGAAGCTTTCTTT,CASSQGLRGGNTEAFF,.,TRBJ1-1,TRBV4-3,.
TGTGCCAGCAGCTTAGCAACTCCCAGGGGGACCGGGGAGCTGTTTTTT,CASSLATPRGTGELFF,.,TRBJ2-2,TRBV7-6,TRBD1
TGTGCCAGCTCACGGAAGGACATTCCTGCAGATACGCAGTATTTT,CASSRKDIPADTQYF,.,TRBJ2-3,TRBV18,.
TGTGCCAGCAGTGAAAGCCCGGGGGGAGGCAAAAGCACAGATACGCAGTATTTT,CASSESPGGGKSTDTQYF,.,TRBJ2-3,TRBV6-1,TRBD2
TGTGCCAGCAGCCAAGAATGGAAAACCGGGGAGCTGTTTTTT,CASSQEWKTGELFF,once,TRBJ2-2,TRBV4-2,.